This T cell receptor (beta chain) was captured in a study of blood T cell repertoires in COVID-19. Whole-study context: The study drew acute and convalescent COVID-19 samples from the United States, Italy and Spain.

The V end was cut by 3 bases, the J end by 3 bases, with 9 bases between. This CDR3 region has 13 residues. CDR1 and CDR2 (germline): MNHNS, SASEGT. In the original processing: Reference gene primer amplification gave estimated nucleated cell counts. The protocol was immunoSEQ multiplex PCR, while the TCRdb copy is restricted to in-frame clones and leaves out a portion. V, J and clone size are those of that table, while D and trimming were read from the DNA. Among about 120,000 clones listed, around three quarters were seen once. The rearrangement uses TRBV6-1 and TRBJ2-7; D might be TRBD1 (6 bases). What was sequenced was peripheral blood. The receptor comes from a middle-aged man with active or convalescent COVID-19. The CDR3 region is CASSERQVYEQYF. Here the CDR3 DNA reads TGTGCCAGCAGTGAGAGACAGGTCTACGAGCAGTACTTC.